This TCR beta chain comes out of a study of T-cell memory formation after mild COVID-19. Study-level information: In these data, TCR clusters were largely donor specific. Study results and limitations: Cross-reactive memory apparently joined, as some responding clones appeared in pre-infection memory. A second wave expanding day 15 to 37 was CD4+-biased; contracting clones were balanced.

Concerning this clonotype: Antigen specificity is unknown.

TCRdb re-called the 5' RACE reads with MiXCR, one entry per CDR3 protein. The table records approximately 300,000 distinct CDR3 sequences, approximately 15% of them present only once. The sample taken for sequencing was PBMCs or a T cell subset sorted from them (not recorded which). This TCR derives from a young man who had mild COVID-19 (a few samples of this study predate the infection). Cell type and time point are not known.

The CDR3 here is CASSLSTMNTEAFF. The CDR3 DNA reads as TGTGCCAGCTCACTATCAACTATGAACACTGAAGCTTTCTTT. V is TRBV18 and J is TRBJ1-1; D gene uncertain. The germline V gene encodes CDR1 KGHSH and CDR2 LQKENI. Trimming stripped 4 bases from V and 0 bases from J, with 9 bases between. The CDR3 is made up of 14 amino acids.